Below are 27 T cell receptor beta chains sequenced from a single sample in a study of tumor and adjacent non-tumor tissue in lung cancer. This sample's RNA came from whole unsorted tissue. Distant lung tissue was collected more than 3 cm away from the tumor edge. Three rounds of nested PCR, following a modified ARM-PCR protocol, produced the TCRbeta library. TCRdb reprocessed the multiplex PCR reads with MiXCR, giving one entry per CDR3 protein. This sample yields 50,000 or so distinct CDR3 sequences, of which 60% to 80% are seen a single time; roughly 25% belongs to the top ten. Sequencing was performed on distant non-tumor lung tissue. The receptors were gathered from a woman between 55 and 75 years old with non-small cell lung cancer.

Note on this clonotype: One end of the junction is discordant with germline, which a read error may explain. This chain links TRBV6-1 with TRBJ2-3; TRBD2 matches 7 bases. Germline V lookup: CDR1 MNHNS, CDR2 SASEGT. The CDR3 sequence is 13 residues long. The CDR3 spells CASSGTSADTHYF. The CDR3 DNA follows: TGTGCCAGCAGTGGAACTAGCGCGGATACGCACTATTTT.

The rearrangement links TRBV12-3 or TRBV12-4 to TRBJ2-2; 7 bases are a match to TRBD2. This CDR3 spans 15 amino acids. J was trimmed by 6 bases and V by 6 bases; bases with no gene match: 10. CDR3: CASSSKAGPAGELFF. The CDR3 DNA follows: TGTGCCAGCAGCTCCAAAGCGGGGCCTGCCGGGGAGCTGTTTTTT.

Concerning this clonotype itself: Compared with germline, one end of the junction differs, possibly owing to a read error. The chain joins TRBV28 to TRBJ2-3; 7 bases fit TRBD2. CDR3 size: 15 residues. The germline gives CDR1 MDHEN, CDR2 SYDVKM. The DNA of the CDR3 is TGTGCCAGCTGTTTACCTAGCGGCCATACGGATACGCAGTATTTT. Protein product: CASCLPSGHTDTQYF.

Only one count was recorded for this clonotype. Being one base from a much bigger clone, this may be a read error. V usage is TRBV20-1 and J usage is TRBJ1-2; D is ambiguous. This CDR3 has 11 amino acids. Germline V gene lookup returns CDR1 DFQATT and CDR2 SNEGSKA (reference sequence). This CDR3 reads CSAQAGRGYIF. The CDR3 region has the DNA TGCAGTGCTCAAGCGGGAAGAGGGTACATCTTC.

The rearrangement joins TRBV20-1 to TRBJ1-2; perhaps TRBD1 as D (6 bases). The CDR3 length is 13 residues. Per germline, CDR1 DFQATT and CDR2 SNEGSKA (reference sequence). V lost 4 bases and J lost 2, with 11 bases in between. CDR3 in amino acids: CSATGEGNYGYTF. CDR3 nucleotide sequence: TGCAGTGCTACAGGGGAGGGGAACTATGGCTACACCTTC.

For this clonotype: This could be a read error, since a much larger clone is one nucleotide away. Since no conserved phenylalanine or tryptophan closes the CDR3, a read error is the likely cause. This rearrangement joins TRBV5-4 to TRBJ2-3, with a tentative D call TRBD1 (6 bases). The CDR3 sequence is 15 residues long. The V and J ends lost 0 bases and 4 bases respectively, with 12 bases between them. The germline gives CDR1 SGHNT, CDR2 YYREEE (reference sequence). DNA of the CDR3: TGTGCCAGCAGCTTGGCAGGGGCGCGGTCAGATACGCAGTATTCT. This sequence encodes CASSLAGARSDTQYS.

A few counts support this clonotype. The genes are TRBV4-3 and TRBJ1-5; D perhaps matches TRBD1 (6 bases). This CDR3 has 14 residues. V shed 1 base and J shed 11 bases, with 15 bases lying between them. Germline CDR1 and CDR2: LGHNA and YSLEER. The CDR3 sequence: CASSQGLGGQSQHF. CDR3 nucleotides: TGCGCCAGCAGCCAAGGTTTGGGGGGGCAATCCCAGCATTTT.

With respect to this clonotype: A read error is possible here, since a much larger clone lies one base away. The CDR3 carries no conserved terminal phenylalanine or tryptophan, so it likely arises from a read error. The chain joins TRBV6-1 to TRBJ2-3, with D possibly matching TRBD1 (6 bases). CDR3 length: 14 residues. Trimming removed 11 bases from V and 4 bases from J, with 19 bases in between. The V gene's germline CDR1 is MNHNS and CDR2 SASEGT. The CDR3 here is CAGSGQSGADTQYL. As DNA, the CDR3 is TGTGCCGGAAGTGGACAGTCAGGGGCAGATACGCAGTATCTT.

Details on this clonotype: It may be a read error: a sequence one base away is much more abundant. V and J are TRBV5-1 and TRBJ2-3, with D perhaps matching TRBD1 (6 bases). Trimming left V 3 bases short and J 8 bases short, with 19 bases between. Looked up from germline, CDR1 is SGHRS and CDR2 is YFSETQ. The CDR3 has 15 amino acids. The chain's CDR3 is CASSYRDPTYGTQYF. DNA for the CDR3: TGCGCCAGCAGCTACAGGGACCCCACATATGGTACGCAGTATTTT.

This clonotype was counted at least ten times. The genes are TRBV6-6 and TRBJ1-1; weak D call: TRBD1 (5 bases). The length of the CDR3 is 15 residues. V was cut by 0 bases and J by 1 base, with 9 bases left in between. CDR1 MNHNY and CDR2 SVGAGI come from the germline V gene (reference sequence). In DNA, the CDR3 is TGTGCCAGCAGTTACTCGCCCCAGGGGAACACTGAAGCTTTCTTT. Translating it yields CASSYSPQGNTEAFF.

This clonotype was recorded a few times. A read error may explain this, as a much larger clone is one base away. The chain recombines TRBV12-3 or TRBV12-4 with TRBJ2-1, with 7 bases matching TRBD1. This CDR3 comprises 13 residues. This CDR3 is CTSSSDRDNEQFF. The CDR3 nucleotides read TGTACCAGCAGTTCCGACAGGGACAATGAGCAGTTCTTC.

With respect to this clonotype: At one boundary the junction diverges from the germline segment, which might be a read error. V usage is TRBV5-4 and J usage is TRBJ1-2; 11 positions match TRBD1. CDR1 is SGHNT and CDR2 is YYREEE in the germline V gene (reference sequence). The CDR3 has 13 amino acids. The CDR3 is CASSRTGGDGYTF. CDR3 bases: TGTGCCAGCAGCCGGACAGGGGGCGATGGCTATACCTTC.

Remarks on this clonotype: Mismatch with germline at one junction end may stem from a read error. The DNA of the CDR3 is TGCAGTGCTCCACCGGGACAGGGGCCTTTCACAGATGCGCAGTATTTT. Its protein is CSAPPGQGPFTDAQYF. The V call is TRBV20-1, the J call TRBJ2-3, with 10 bases that match TRBD1. The CDR3 is made up of 16 amino acids. Germline V CDR1 and CDR2: DFQATT, SNEGSKA (reference sequence).

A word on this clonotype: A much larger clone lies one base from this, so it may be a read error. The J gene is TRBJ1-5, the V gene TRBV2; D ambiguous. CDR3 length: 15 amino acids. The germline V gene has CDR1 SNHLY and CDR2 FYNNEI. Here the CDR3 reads CASSAQFGSNQLQHF. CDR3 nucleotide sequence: TGTGCCAGCAGCGCACAATTCGGAAGCAATCAGCTCCAGCATTTT.

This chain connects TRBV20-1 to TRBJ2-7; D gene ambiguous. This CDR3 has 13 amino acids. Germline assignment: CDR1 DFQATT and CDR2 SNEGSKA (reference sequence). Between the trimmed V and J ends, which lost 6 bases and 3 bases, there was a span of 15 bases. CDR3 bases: TGCAGTGCGAGCATGCAAGGCGGCTACGAGCAGTACTTC. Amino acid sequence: CSASMQGGYEQYF.

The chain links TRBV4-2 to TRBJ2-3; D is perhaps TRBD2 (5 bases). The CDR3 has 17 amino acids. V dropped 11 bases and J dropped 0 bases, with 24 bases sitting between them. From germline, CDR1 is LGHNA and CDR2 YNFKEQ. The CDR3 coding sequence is TGTGCCTACAGCCAAGAATGGGAGCGGTCTAGCACAGATACGCAGTATTTT. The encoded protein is CAYSQEWERSSTDTQYF.

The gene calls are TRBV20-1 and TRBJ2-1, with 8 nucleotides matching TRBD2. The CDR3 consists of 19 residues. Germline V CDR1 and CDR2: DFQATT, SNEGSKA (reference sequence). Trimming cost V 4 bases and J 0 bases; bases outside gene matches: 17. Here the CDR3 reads CSATPLGLVGLVSYNEQFF. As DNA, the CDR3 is TGCAGTGCTACTCCCCTGGGACTAGTGGGATTGGTCTCCTACAATGAGCAGTTCTTC.

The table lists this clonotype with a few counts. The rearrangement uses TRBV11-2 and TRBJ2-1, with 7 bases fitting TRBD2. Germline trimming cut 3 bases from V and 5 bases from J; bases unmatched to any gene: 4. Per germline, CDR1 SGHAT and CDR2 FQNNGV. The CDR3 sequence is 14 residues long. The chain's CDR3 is CASSLAGANNEQFF. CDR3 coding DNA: TGTGCCAGCAGCTTGGCGGGAGCAAACAATGAGCAGTTCTTC.

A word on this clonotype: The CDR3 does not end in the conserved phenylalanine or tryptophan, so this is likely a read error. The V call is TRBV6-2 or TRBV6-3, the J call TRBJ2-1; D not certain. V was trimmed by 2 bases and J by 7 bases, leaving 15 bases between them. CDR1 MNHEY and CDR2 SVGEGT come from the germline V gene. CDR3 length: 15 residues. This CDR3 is CASSYRHGAKNEQFL. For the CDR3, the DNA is TGTGCCAGCAGTTACAGGCATGGAGCTAAGAATGAGCAGTTCTTG.

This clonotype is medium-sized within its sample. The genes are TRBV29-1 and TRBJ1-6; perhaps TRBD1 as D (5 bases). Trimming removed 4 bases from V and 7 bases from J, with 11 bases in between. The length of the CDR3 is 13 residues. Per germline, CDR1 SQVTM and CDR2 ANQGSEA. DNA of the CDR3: TGCAGCGTTGCTGCAGGGATGAATTCACCCCTCCACTTT. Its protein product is CSVAAGMNSPLHF.

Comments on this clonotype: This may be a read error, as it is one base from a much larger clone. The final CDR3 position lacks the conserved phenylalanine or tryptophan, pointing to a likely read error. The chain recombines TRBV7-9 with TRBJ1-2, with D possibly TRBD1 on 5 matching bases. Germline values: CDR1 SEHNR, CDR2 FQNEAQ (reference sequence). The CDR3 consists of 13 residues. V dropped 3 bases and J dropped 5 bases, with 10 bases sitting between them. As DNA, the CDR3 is TGTGCCAGCAGCTTTAGGCAGGGTTATGGCTACACCTTA. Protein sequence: CASSFRQGYGYTL.

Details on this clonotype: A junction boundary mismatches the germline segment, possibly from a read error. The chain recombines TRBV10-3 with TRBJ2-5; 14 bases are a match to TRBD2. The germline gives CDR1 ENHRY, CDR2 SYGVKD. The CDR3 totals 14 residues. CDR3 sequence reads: CAIGPGLAGEAQYF. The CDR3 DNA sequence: TGTGCCATCGGACCGGGACTAGCGGGAGAGGCCCAATACTTC.

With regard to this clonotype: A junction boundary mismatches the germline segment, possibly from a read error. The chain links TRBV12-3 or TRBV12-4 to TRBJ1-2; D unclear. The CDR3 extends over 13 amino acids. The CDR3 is CASNIPGMPDYTF. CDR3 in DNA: TGTGCCAGCAATATTCCGGGGATGCCGGACTACACGTTC.

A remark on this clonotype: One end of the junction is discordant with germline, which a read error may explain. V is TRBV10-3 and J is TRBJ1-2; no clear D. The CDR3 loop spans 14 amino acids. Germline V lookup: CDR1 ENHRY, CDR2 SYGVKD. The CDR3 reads CAISDVSANYGHTF. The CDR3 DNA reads TGTGCCATCAGTGACGTCTCAGCTAACTATGGCCACACCTTC.

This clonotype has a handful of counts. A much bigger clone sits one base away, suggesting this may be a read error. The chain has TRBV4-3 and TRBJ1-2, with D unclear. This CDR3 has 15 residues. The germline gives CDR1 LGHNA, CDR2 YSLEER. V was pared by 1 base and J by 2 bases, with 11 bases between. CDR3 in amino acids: CASSQAICLNYGYTF. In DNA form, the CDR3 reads TGCGCCAGCAGCCAAGCCATATGCCTCAACTATGGCTACACCTTC.

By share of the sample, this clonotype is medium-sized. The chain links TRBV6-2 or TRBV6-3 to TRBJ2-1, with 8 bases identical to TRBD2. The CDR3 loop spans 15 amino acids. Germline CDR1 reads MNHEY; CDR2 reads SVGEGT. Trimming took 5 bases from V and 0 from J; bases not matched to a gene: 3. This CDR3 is CASSKRESSYNEQFF. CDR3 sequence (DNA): TGTGCCAGCAGTAAGCGGGAGAGCTCCTACAATGAGCAGTTCTTC.

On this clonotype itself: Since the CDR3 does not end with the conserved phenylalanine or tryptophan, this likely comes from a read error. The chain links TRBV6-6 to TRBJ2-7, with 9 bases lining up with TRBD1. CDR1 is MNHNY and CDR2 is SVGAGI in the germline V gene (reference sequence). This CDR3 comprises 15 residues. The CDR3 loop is CASSCQTGGDYDQYI. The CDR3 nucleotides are TGTGCCAGCAGTTGCCAGACAGGGGGAGACTACGATCAGTACATC.